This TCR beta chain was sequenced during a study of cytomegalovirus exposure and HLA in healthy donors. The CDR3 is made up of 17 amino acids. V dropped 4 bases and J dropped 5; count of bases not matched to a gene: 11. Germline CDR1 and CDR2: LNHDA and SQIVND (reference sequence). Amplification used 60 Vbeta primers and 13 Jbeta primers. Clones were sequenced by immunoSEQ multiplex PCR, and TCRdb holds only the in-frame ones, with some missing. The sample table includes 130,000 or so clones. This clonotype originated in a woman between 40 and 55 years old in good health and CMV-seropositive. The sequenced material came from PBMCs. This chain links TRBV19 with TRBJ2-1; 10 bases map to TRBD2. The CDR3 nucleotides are TGTGCCAGTAGTACCCAAACTAGCGGGGAGTACGACAATGAGCAGTTCTTC. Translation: CASSTQTSGEYDNEQFF.